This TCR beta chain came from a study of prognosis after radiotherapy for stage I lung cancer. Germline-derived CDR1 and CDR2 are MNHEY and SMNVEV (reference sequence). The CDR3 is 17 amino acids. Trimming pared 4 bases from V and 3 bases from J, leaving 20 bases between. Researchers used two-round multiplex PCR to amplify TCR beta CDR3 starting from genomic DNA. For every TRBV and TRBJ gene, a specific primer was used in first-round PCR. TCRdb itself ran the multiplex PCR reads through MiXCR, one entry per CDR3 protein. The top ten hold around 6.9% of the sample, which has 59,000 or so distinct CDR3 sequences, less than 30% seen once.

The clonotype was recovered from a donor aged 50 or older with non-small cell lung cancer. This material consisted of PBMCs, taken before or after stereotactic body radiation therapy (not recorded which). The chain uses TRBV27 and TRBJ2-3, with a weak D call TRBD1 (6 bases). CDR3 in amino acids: CASSSRQVAIRTDTQYF. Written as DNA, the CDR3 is TGTGCCAGCAGTTCCCGACAGGTGGCGATTAGGACAGATACGCAGTATTTT.